The rows below give T cell receptor beta chains drawn from one sample of a study of early T cells in non-severe SARS-CoV-2 infection. TCRdb recomputed calls from the 5' RACE reads with MiXCR, one row per CDR3 protein. Here the sample spans 40,000 to 45,000 distinct CDR3 sequences, 5% to 6.5% being singletons. Material: whole blood, obtained at baseline. These receptors originate from an adult who was a healthcare worker with PCR-confirmed SARS-CoV-2 infection or an uninfected control (not recorded which). CDR3s include the opening cysteine and the closing phenylalanine or tryptophan. Each record gives: J gene, clone size, V gene, D gene, CDR3 protein, CDR3 DNA. D genes are given only for firm matches. Clone size is not always given. Where it is, it says once, few, many or a class for expanded clones.

TRBJ2-7	-	TRBV28	TRBD2	CASSFFGVSGGSYEQYF	TGTGCCAGCAGTTTTTTCGGGGTTAGCGGGGGATCCTACGAGCAGTACTTC
TRBJ1-1	many	TRBV30	TRBD1	CAWRHKTGADTEAFF	TGTGCCTGGAGACATAAGACAGGGGCGGACACTGAAGCTTTCTTT
TRBJ2-5	few	TRBV20-1	-	CSAITTVQETQYF	TGCAGTGCCATAACGACAGTCCAAGAGACCCAGTACTTC
TRBJ1-1	many	TRBV29-1	-	CSVDRGVNTEAFF	TGCAGCGTTGATCGGGGAGTGAACACTGAAGCTTTCTTT
TRBJ1-1	many	TRBV5-6	-	CASSLLNRKNTEAFF	TGTGCCAGCAGCTTGTTGAACAGAAAGAACACTGAAGCTTTCTTT
TRBJ1-1	few	TRBV20-1	-	CSARVRMNTEAFF	TGCAGTGCCCGAGTGCGGATGAACACTGAAGCTTTCTTT
TRBJ1-4	many	TRBV15	TRBD1	CATSRDRGRNEKLFF	TGTGCCACCAGCAGAGATAGGGGGCGCAATGAAAAACTGTTTTTT
TRBJ1-2	many	TRBV12-3/TRBV12-4	TRBD1	CASSPGTETGYTF	TGTGCCAGCAGTCCCGGGACAGAAACTGGCTACACCTTC
TRBJ1-1	many	TRBV2	-	CASSVGEMNTEAFF	TGTGCCAGCAGTGTGGGAGAAATGAACACTGAAGCTTTCTTT
TRBJ2-5	-	TRBV21-1	-	CASSNSGPKQETQYF	TGTGCCAGCAGCAACAGTGGACCGAAACAAGAGACCCAGTACTTC
TRBJ2-3	few	TRBV12-3/TRBV12-4	TRBD2	CASRRPGLAGGPTDTQYF	TGTGCCAGCCGAAGACCGGGACTAGCGGGGGGGCCGACAGATACGCAGTATTTT
TRBJ2-1	-	TRBV11-2	TRBD2	CASSRILAGGYNEQFF	TGTGCCAGCAGCCGGATACTAGCGGGGGGTTACAATGAGCAGTTCTTC
TRBJ2-1	few	TRBV6-6	-	CASSYSYNEQFF	TGTGCCAGCAGTTACTCCTACAATGAGCAGTTCTTC
TRBJ1-1	many	TRBV5-6	-	CASASLGLEAFF	TGTGCCAGCGCCTCTTTGGGGCTTGAAGCTTTCTTT
TRBJ1-2	many	TRBV5-1	TRBD1	CASSYTGGAGYGYTF	TGCGCCAGCAGCTACACAGGGGGCGCCGGCTATGGCTACACCTTC
TRBJ1-2	-	TRBV12-3/TRBV12-4	TRBD1	CASSLQGGNYGYTF	TGTGCCAGCAGTTTACAGGGGGGTAACTATGGCTACACCTTC
TRBJ1-3	few	TRBV18	-	CASSRQNTIYF	TGTGCCAGCTCACGCCAGAACACCATATATTTT